The next 10 T cell receptor beta chains were all read from a single sample in a study of patients and donors after allogeneic stem cell transplantation. TCRdb ran MiXCR on the RT-PCR reads and lists one entry per CDR3 protein. Of 160,000 or so distinct CDR3 sequences listed, approximately 24% are singletons. The sequenced material came from blood, either unsorted or a sorted T cell fraction (not recorded which). Receptor source: a human donor who was either an allogeneic HSCT recipient or a stem cell or donor lymphocyte infusion donor (not recorded which). It is not recorded whose cells these are; they may come from a transplant donor.

This clonotype appeared a few times. The chain is built from TRBV5-5 and TRBJ1-1; 10 bases are a match to TRBD1. The CDR3 extends over 15 amino acids. Germline-derived CDR1 and CDR2 are SGHKS and YYEKEE (reference sequence). Trimming cost V 4 bases and J 5 bases; bases outside gene matches: 8. The CDR3 bases are TGTGCCAGCAGCCCTGACAGGGGGCGGTTTACTGAAGCTTTCTTT. Translating gives CASSPDRGRFTEAFF.

This clonotype was detected only a few times. The rearrangement links TRBV10-3 to TRBJ1-1; 7 bases line up with TRBD1. The CDR3 contains 14 residues. Trimming at V came to 6 bases and at J to 2 bases, leaving 6 bases not matched to a gene. Germline lookup yields CDR1 ENHRY and CDR2 SYGVKD. The DNA of the CDR3 is TGTGCCATCAGCCGACAGGGTCAAAACACTGAAGCTTTCTTT. It codes for CAISRQGQNTEAFF.

This chain's CDR3 is CASSLAELDTQYF. For the CDR3, the DNA is TGCGCCAGCAGCTTGGCCGAGTTAGATACGCAGTATTTT. The V call is TRBV5-1, the J call TRBJ2-3, with D unresolved. Germline V lookup: CDR1 SGHRS, CDR2 YFSETQ. The CDR3 spans 13 residues. Trimming shortened V by 0 bases and J by 5 bases, and 7 bases separated the two germline ends.

The chain carries TRBV11-3 and TRBJ1-1; D is unclear. The CDR3 sequence is 14 residues long. Germline assignment: CDR1 SGHNT and CDR2 YENEEA. Deletions cut 5 bases from V and 4 bases from J, with 14 bases between. This CDR3 reads CASSPGRGSTEAFF. CDR3 in DNA: TGTGCCAGCAGCCCCGGCCGGGGTAGCACTGAAGCTTTCTTT.

This clonotype turned up a few times. The chain couples TRBV10-3 to TRBJ2-3; D gene unclear. Per germline, CDR1 ENHRY and CDR2 SYGVKD. This CDR3 has 11 amino acids. The V end lost 6 bases, the J end lost 3 bases, and 4 bases lay between the germline ends. The chain's CDR3 is CAIRSTDTQYF. The DNA of the CDR3 is TGTGCCATCAGAAGTACAGATACGCAGTATTTT.

This clonotype turned up a few times. The CDR3 sequence: CASSLDSDYGYTF. The CDR3 nucleotides read TGTGCCAGCAGCCTAGATTCGGACTATGGCTACACCTTC. The genes are TRBV7-8 and TRBJ1-2; the D is unclear. Between the trimmed V and J ends, which lost 5 bases and 3 bases, there was a span of 10 bases. From germline, CDR1 is SGHVS and CDR2 FQNEAQ. The CDR3 is 13 amino acids. Variable domain in full (rest from reference TRBV7-8 and TRBJ1-2): GAGVSQSPRYKVAKRGQDVALRCDPISGHVSLFWYQQALGQGPEFLTYFQNEAQLDKSGLPSDRFFAERPEGSVSTLKIQRTQQEDSAVYLCASSLDSDYGYTFGSGTRLTVV.

This chain joins TRBV20-1 and TRBJ1-2; possibly TRBD1 for D (5 bases). V was trimmed by 5 bases and J by 3 bases, leaving 19 bases between them. Per the germline V gene, CDR1 is DFQATT and CDR2 is SNEGSKA (reference sequence). The CDR3 totals 15 residues. CDR3 residues: CSAPGRSPQDYGYTF. Written as DNA, the CDR3 is TGCAGTGCTCCCGGACGATCTCCACAGGACTATGGCTACACCTTC.

The chain joins TRBV29-1 to TRBJ1-5; 7 bases are shared with TRBD1. The CDR3 has 13 residues. The J segment lost 5 bases and the V segment lost 4 bases, leaving 5 bases of the junction unmatched. Germline V CDR1 and CDR2: SQVTM, ANQGSEA. The CDR3 reads CSVAGDRDQPQHF. CDR3 nucleotide sequence: TGCAGCGTTGCTGGGGACAGAGATCAGCCCCAGCATTTT.

This clonotype has only a few counts. The V gene is TRBV29-1, the J gene TRBJ2-3; D uncertain. The CDR3 spans 13 residues. The V end was cut by 7 bases, the J end by 3 bases, with 14 bases between. The germline gives CDR1 SQVTM, CDR2 ANQGSEA. The CDR3 nucleotides are TGCAGCGCCCCGGTGGAAGGGACAGATACGCAGTATTTT. Its protein product is CSAPVEGTDTQYF.

This chain uses TRBV7-2 with TRBJ2-2; D tentatively fits TRBD1 or TRBD2 (5 bases each). This CDR3 is built from 15 residues. Germline CDR1 reads SGHTA; CDR2 reads FQGNSA. V gave up 2 bases and J gave up 7 bases, with 14 bases separating them. CDR3 nucleotide sequence: TGTGCCAGCAGCTTATCCCGGGACCAAATCGGGGAGCTGTTTTTT. Its protein product is CASSLSRDQIGELFF. Variable domain in full (rest from reference TRBV7-2 and TRBJ2-2): GAGVSQSPSNKVTEKGKDVELRCDPISGHTALYWYRQSLGQGLEFLIYFQGNSAPDKSGLPSDRFSAERTGGSVSTLTIQRTQQEDSAVYLCASSLSRDQIGELFFGEGSRLTVL.